This T cell receptor (beta chain) was sequenced during a study of T-cell reconstitution after alpha-beta-depleted transplantation in children. Study results and limitations: From surviving recipient T cells and thymic progenitors came the high day-60 TCRbeta diversity observed in some patients. It was reported that alpha-beta T cells came from several hundred expanded graft clones (about two months after transplant). T-cell counts and diversity at one year following transplant were attributed mainly to newly produced T cells.

Regarding this clonotype: Its antigen is unknown.

V lost 4 bases, J lost 8 bases, and 11 bases stayed unmatched. Germline CDR1 and CDR2: DFQATT and SNEGSKA (reference sequence). The CDR3 loop spans 15 amino acids. Unique molecular identifiers were incorporated during preparation of the TCRbeta library. TCRdb re-called the PCR reads through MiXCR, storing one row per CDR3 protein. Of roughly 400,000 distinct CDR3 sequences in the sample, 43% were seen once. This sequence was found in a girl aged 2-10 years with aplastic anemia, due to receive a stem cell transplant. The sequences come from PBMCs, collected before TCRalphabeta/CD19-depleted stem cell transplant. This chain uses TRBV20-1 with TRBJ1-4, with 9 bases lining up with TRBD1. The DNA of the CDR3 is TGCAGTGCTACCCGGGACAGGGCGGTTGGCGAAAAACTGTTTTTT. This encodes CSATRDRAVGEKLFF.